These 5 T cell receptor beta chains share one sample of origin, sequenced in a study of shared clonotypes between healthy human individuals. Clones were read by immunoSEQ multiplex PCR, and TCRdb kept only the in-frame ones, dropping some. The table includes fewer than 2.5 million clones, 80% to 95% detected once. Sequencing was carried out using naive CD4+ T cells from PBMCs. Specified subset: CD45RA+ positively selected. The source is a man aged 18 to 30 in good health. Some clones in this sample may be carry-over from other donors' samples.

The chain carries TRBV5-6 and TRBJ2-6; a possible D gene is TRBD2 (6 bases). CDR1 and CDR2 from the germline V gene are SGHDT and YYEEEE. This CDR3 comprises 19 residues. With 0 bases removed from V and 0 bases from J, the gap between germline ends came to 16 bases. CDR3 in amino acids: CASSLVGGAGRSGANVLTF. The CDR3 coding sequence is TGTGCCAGCAGCTTGGTTGGAGGGGCGGGCCGCTCTGGGGCCAACGTCCTGACTTTC. The complete variable domain, with remaining parts taken from reference TRBV5-6 and TRBJ2-6, reads DAGVTQSPTHLIKTRGQQVTLRCSPKSGHDTVSWYQQALGQGPQFIFQYYEEEERQRGNFPDRFSGHQFPNYSSELNVNALLLGDSALYLCASSLVGGAGRSGANVLTFGAGSRLTVL.

The V gene is TRBV9, the J gene TRBJ1-2; TRBD1 is a possible D gene (6 bases). Germline CDR1 is SGDLS and CDR2 is YYNGEE. The CDR3 is made up of 17 amino acids. Trimming stripped 4 bases from V and 7 bases from J, with 26 bases between. The chain's CDR3 is CASSLVLGGRLSSGYTF. The CDR3 DNA is TGTGCCAGCAGCCTCGTACTGGGGGGGCGTTTAAGTAGTGGCTACACCTTC.

The genes are TRBV10-3 and TRBJ2-3, with TRBD1 identical over 7 bases. The germline gives CDR1 ENHRY, CDR2 SYGVKD. Trimming removed 4 bases from V and 2 bases from J; junction bases left unmatched: 9. This CDR3 region has 16 residues. The CDR3 nucleotides read TGTGCCATCAGTGGTCCCGGGACAGAATCCACAGATACGCAGTATTTT. Encoded protein: CAISGPGTESTDTQYF.

The genes are TRBV7-9 and TRBJ2-1, with 11 positions matching TRBD1. V shed 5 bases and J 4 bases; nucleotides not matched to a gene: 7. This CDR3 spans 16 amino acids. The germline V gene encodes CDR1 SEHNR and CDR2 FQNEAQ (reference sequence). The CDR3 sequence is CASSAHGTGGYNEQFF. CDR3 nucleotides: TGTGCCAGCAGCGCACACGGGACAGGGGGGTACAATGAGCAGTTCTTC.

The chain recombines TRBV9 with TRBJ2-7; D might be TRBD1 (5 bases). The CDR3 sequence is 12 residues long. CDR1 is SGDLS, CDR2 YYNGEE, per germline. V was pared by 4 bases and J by 4 bases, with 9 bases between. CDR3 sequence: CASSPSGYEQYF. The CDR3 DNA reads as TGTGCCAGCAGCCCCTCAGGGTACGAGCAGTACTTC.